These 32 T cell receptor beta chains originate from one sample sequenced in a study of blood T cell repertoires in COVID-19. The data were produced by immunoSEQ multiplex PCR, yet TCRdb's version contains in-frame clones alone and is incomplete. The sample lists tens of thousands of clones; around nine tenths were seen once. Sequences were obtained from peripheral blood. The receptors derive from a woman older than 75 with acute or convalescent COVID-19.

This rearrangement joins TRBV5-6 to TRBJ2-7; TRBD2 agrees at 10 bases. The CDR3 spans 15 residues. After removal of 2 bases from V and 6 bases from J, the junction contained 8 bases not matched to a gene. Germline V gene sequence: CDR1 SGHDT, CDR2 YYEEEE. The CDR3 loop reads CASSLTLAGVGEQYF. Written as DNA, the CDR3 is TGTGCCAGCAGCTTAACCCTAGCGGGAGTTGGCGAGCAGTACTTC.

The chain has TRBV5-8 and TRBJ1-2, with a tentative D call TRBD1 (5 bases). In germline, CDR1 is SGHTS, CDR2 YDEGEE. The CDR3 has 17 residues. Between the trimmed V and J ends, which lost 7 bases and 6 bases, there was a span of 28 bases. CDR3 nucleotides: TGTGCCAGCGTGCGACGGAGGTCACGGAGTGGGACTGATGGCTACACCTTC. Its protein is CASVRRRSRSGTDGYTF. Full variable domain (missing parts from reference TRBV5-8 and TRBJ1-2): EAGVTQSPTHLIKTRGQQATLRCSPISGHTSVYWYQQALGLGLQFLLWYDEGEERNRGNFPPRFSGRQFPNYSSELNVNALELEDSALYLCASVRRRSRSGTDGYTFGSGTRLTVV.

V usage is TRBV5-4 and J usage is TRBJ2-1; 8 bases match TRBD2. The J segment lost 7 bases and the V segment lost 5 bases, leaving 2 bases of the junction unmatched. Germline CDR1 and CDR2: SGHNT and YYREEE (reference sequence). The CDR3 has 12 residues. The CDR3 loop reads CASRASGNEQFF. DNA for the CDR3: TGTGCCAGCAGAGCTAGCGGGAATGAGCAGTTCTTC.

The rearrangement uses TRBV10-3 and TRBJ1-3; 8 bases agree with TRBD1. The ends lost 0 bases at V and 4 bases at J; junction bases unmatched: 5. There are 16 residues in the CDR3. Germline CDR1 and CDR2: ENHRY and SYGVKD. The CDR3, as DNA: TGTGCCATCAGTGAGTCGACAGCAGGGGGCGGAAACACCATATATTTT. This encodes CAISESTAGGGNTIYF.

This clone showed up just once. This chain joins TRBV2 and TRBJ2-3, with D perhaps TRBD2 (6 bases). The CDR3 is made up of 17 amino acids. V lost 6 bases to trimming and J lost 0 bases, with 19 bases between them. CDR1 and CDR2 from the germline V gene are SNHLY and FYNNEI. The CDR3 DNA is TGTGCCAGCAGAGCCGGGACTCGGGTCTCTAGCACAGATACGCAGTATTTT. Its protein product is CASRAGTRVSSTDTQYF.

The rearrangement joins TRBV2 to TRBJ2-1, with a tentative D call TRBD2 (5 bases). V was clipped by 11 bases and J by 9 bases, with 14 bases between them. CDR3 length: 11 amino acids. CDR1 SNHLY and CDR2 FYNNEI come from the germline V gene. CDR3 DNA: TGTGCCTCACAGAGGGCACTTGAGCAGTTCTTC. It yields the protein CASQRALEQFF.

The chain links TRBV7-2 to TRBJ1-4, with D hard to call. Deletions cut 3 bases from V and 0 bases from J, with 14 bases between. Germline V gene sequence: CDR1 SGHTA, CDR2 FQGNSA. This CDR3 is built from 17 residues. CDR3 in DNA: TGTGCCAGCAGCTTTGGCCTGCCCCTTGCAACTAATGAAAAACTGTTTTTT. Amino acid sequence: CASSFGLPLATNEKLFF. Combining the CDR3 with reference TRBV7-2 and TRBJ1-4 gives the whole variable domain GAGVSQSPSNKVTEKGKDVELRCDPISGHTALYWYRQSLGQGLEFLIYFQGNSAPDKSGLPSDRFSAERTGGSVSTLTIQRTQQEDSAVYLCASSFGLPLATNEKLFFGSGTQLSVL.

The chain employs TRBV7-6 and TRBJ2-1, with TRBD2 matching 15 bases. The germline V gene encodes CDR1 SGHVS and CDR2 FNYEAQ. This CDR3 contains 15 residues. J lost 6 bases, V lost 5 bases, and 2 bases had no gene match. DNA for the CDR3: TGTGCCAGCAGCGTGGGACTAGCGGGAGGCAATGAGCAGTTCTTC. Encoded protein: CASSVGLAGGNEQFF. The complete variable domain, with remaining parts taken from reference TRBV7-6 and TRBJ2-1, reads GAGVSQSPRYKVTKRGQDVALRCDPISGHVSLYWYRQALGQGPEFLTYFNYEAQQDKSGLPNDRFSAERPEGSISTLTIQRTEQRDSAMYRCASSVGLAGGNEQFFGPGTRLTVL.

The chain has TRBV5-1 and TRBJ1-1; D remains ambiguous. CDR1 is SGHRS, CDR2 YFSETQ, per germline. The CDR3 is 15 amino acids. Deletions cut 6 bases from V and 8 bases from J, with 23 bases between. CDR3 residues: CASISVGSSGSEAFF. CDR3 coding DNA: TGCGCCAGCATTAGTGTCGGGTCAAGCGGTTCAGAAGCTTTCTTT.

The chain recombines TRBV28 with TRBJ2-2, with TRBD2 as a possible D gene (5 bases). The CDR3 sequence is 12 residues long. V lost 8 bases to trimming and J lost 4 bases, with 8 bases between them. Germline lookup yields CDR1 MDHEN and CDR2 SYDVKM. CDR3 nucleotide sequence: TGTGCCAGCCGCGGGTTCACCGGGGAGCTGTTTTTT. Protein: CASRGFTGELFF.

This clone was observed a few times. The chain links TRBV11-3 to TRBJ2-1; possibly TRBD2 for D (6 bases). The V end was cut by 3 bases, the J end by 7 bases, with 10 bases between. Looked up from germline, CDR1 is SGHNT and CDR2 is YENEEA. CDR3 length: 13 residues. CDR3 region: CASSFGGVNEQFF. The CDR3 bases are TGTGCCAGCAGCTTCGGAGGGGTTAATGAGCAGTTCTTC.

The V gene is TRBV28, the J gene TRBJ1-5; 7 nucleotides line up with TRBD1. This CDR3 comprises 15 residues. Looked up from germline, CDR1 is MDHEN and CDR2 is SYDVKM. The ends lost 7 bases at V and 0 bases at J; junction bases unmatched: 6. CDR3 nucleotides: TGTGCCAGCATTGGGACAGTCTTTAGCAATCAGCCCCAGCATTTT. Amino acid sequence: CASIGTVFSNQPQHF.

A single count supports this clone. V is TRBV19 and J is TRBJ2-7, with D tentatively TRBD1 (5 bases). V was cut by 7 bases and J by 5 bases, with 18 bases left in between. The CDR3 length is 14 residues. The V gene's germline CDR1 is LNHDA and CDR2 SQIVND (reference sequence). The CDR3, as DNA: TGTGCCAGTAACCAACCGGGTCAGGGCAACGAGCAGTACTTC. It translates to CASNQPGQGNEQYF.

The rearrangement joins TRBV5-3 to TRBJ2-3; the D gene is possibly TRBD2 (6 bases). TRBV5-3 is an open reading frame whose function is uncertain. The CDR3 length is 15 residues. V was shortened by 4 bases and J by 2 bases, with 14 bases between the two germline ends. CDR3 amino acids: CARSPWDSDTDTQYF. CDR3 sequence (DNA): TGTGCCAGAAGCCCTTGGGACTCCGACACAGATACGCAGTATTTT.

This clone was observed a few times. V is TRBV2 and J is TRBJ1-2; 8 nucleotides line up with TRBD1. The V gene end was trimmed by 6 bases and the J gene end by 3 bases; junction bases not matched to a gene: 15. The length of the CDR3 is 17 residues. Per the germline V gene, CDR1 is SNHLY and CDR2 is FYNNEI. CDR3 sequence (DNA): TGTGCCAGCAGCCCCAGCGGAGGACAGGGCCTACACTATGGCTACACCTTC. Translated: CASSPSGGQGLHYGYTF.

This chain connects TRBV6-5 to TRBJ2-5; 8 positions agree with TRBD1. CDR3 length: 15 residues. V lost 8 bases and J lost 4; bases outside the gene matches: 12. Germline CDR1 and CDR2: MNHEY and SVGAGI. DNA of the CDR3: TGTGCCAGCGGTATAGGGCAGGGGGCATCAGAGACCCAGTACTTC. Translated: CASGIGQGASETQYF.

This chain uses TRBV29-1 with TRBJ1-2; D ambiguous. Looked up from germline, CDR1 is SQVTM and CDR2 is ANQGSEA. The ends were cut back, 2 bases at V and 8 bases at J, with 15 bases in the middle. The CDR3 runs to 13 residues. For the CDR3, the DNA is TGCAGCGTTGAAATGGCGGGGATAGGGGGCTACACCTTC. Its translation is CSVEMAGIGGYTF.

The chain couples TRBV12-5 to TRBJ1-5; 7 bases are shared with TRBD1. CDR1 is LGHNT and CDR2 is FRNRAP in the germline V gene. V dropped 4 bases and J dropped 6; count of bases not matched to a gene: 9. This CDR3 region has 15 residues. The CDR3 sequence is CASGWIQGGSQPQHF. DNA for the CDR3: TGTGCTAGTGGTTGGATTCAGGGGGGTAGTCAGCCCCAGCATTTT.

The gene calls are TRBV14 and TRBJ1-6; TRBD1 agrees at 7 bases. Germline V lookup: CDR1 SGHDN, CDR2 FVKESK. The J segment lost 3 bases and the V segment lost 0 bases, leaving 2 bases of the junction unmatched. This CDR3 spans 16 amino acids. The DNA of the CDR3 is TGTGCCAGCAGCCAAGATGGGGACAGCTATAATTCACCCCTCCACTTT. Amino acid sequence: CASSQDGDSYNSPLHF. Combining the CDR3 with reference TRBV14 and TRBJ1-6 gives the whole variable domain EAGVTQFPSHSVIEKGQTVTLRCDPISGHDNLYWYRRVMGKEIKFLLHFVKESKQDESGMPNNRFLAERTGGTYSTLKVQPAELEDSGVYFCASSQDGDSYNSPLHFGNGTRLTVT.

The count of this clone is one. The J gene is TRBJ2-7, the V gene TRBV12-3 or TRBV12-4, with D perhaps matching TRBD2 (6 bases). The CDR3 contains 13 residues. With 5 bases removed from V and 7 bases from J, the gap between germline ends came to 15 bases. The CDR3 loop is CASSLSGTGEQYF. The CDR3 DNA reads TGTGCCAGCAGTCTGTCTGGGACTGGGGAGCAGTACTTC.

This clone has just a few counts. This sequence joins TRBV7-2 and TRBJ2-5; 9 nucleotides line up with TRBD1. V was pared by 7 bases and J by 4 bases, with 7 bases of the junction left unmatched. Germline V CDR1 and CDR2: SGHTA, FQGNSA. CDR3 length: 14 residues. CDR3 amino acids: CASTYRGRGETQYF. CDR3 nucleotides: TGTGCCAGCACTTACAGGGGGCGCGGAGAGACCCAGTACTTC. The whole variable domain, remainder taken from reference TRBV7-2 and TRBJ2-5, is GAGVSQSPSNKVTEKGKDVELRCDPISGHTALYWYRQSLGQGLEFLIYFQGNSAPDKSGLPSDRFSAERTGGSVSTLTIQRTQQEDSAVYLCASTYRGRGETQYFGPGTRLLVL.

The chain is built from TRBV5-4 and TRBJ2-7, with unresolved D. V lost 4 bases and J 0 bases, leaving 14 bases between the germline ends. The CDR3 runs to 15 residues. CDR1 is SGHNT and CDR2 is YYREEE in the germline V gene (reference sequence). CDR3 residues: CASSKLTGPSYEQYF. Here the CDR3 DNA reads TGTGCCAGCAGCAAACTGACTGGCCCCTCCTACGAGCAGTACTTC.

The V and J genes are TRBV11-2 and TRBJ2-2, with 7 bases fitting TRBD2. Trimming removed 2 bases from V and 9 bases from J; junction bases left unmatched: 3. CDR3 length equals 13 residues. The germline CDR1 and CDR2 sequences are SGHAT and FQNNGV. DNA of the CDR3: TGTGCCAGCAGCTTAAGACTAGCATGGGAGCTGTTTTTT. As protein: CASSLRLAWELFF. Drawing the rest from reference TRBV11-2 and TRBJ2-2, the complete variable domain is EAGVAQSPRYKIIEKRQSVAFWCNPISGHATLYWYQQILGQGPKLLIQFQNNGVVDDSQLPKDRFSAERLKGVDSTLKIQPAKLEDSAVYLCASSLRLAWELFFGEGSRLTVL.

V usage is TRBV5-1 and J usage is TRBJ1-2; TRBD1 agrees at 8 bases. CDR1 and CDR2 (germline): SGHRS, YFSETQ. The CDR3 has 14 amino acids. V lost 5 bases and J lost 3; bases outside the gene matches: 6. DNA of the CDR3: TGCGCCAGCAGTTCAGGGGGCGCGGACTATGGCTACACCTTC. Amino acid sequence: CASSSGGADYGYTF.

The rearrangement links TRBV19 to TRBJ2-1; weak D call: TRBD2 (7 bases). The V end was cut by 3 bases, the J end by 5 bases, with 14 bases between. Looked up from germline, CDR1 is LNHDA and CDR2 is SQIVND (reference sequence). This CDR3 contains 15 residues. The DNA for the CDR3 is TGTGCCAGTAGTATTCGGGCGGGGGACAACAATGAGCAGTTCTTC. Protein: CASSIRAGDNNEQFF.

The chain links TRBV10-1 to TRBJ2-5, with a weak D call TRBD2 (6 bases). V lost 8 bases to trimming and J lost 5 bases, with 24 bases between them. Germline V CDR1 and CDR2: WNHNN, SYGVQD (reference sequence). CDR3 length: 16 amino acids. The CDR3 spells CASDLVGTPTRETQYF. In DNA, the CDR3 is TGCGCCAGCGATCTTGTCGGGACTCCAACGAGGGAGACCCAGTACTTC.

The chain is built from TRBV10-3 and TRBJ1-5; TRBD1 agrees at 7 bases. In germline, CDR1 is ENHRY, CDR2 SYGVKD. This CDR3 is built from 14 residues. Trimming at V came to 6 bases and at J to 1 base, leaving 3 bases not matched to a gene. This CDR3 reads CAISRGDSNQPQHF. CDR3 sequence (DNA): TGTGCCATCAGCAGGGGGGACAGCAATCAGCCCCAGCATTTT.

This chain joins TRBV4-3 and TRBJ2-1; the D gene is possibly TRBD1 (6 bases). The CDR3 runs to 16 residues. Germline V gene data show CDR1 as LGHNA and CDR2 as YSLEER. V was cut by 0 bases and J by 5 bases, with 14 bases left in between. CDR3 sequence: CASSQEGRTAHNEQFF. CDR3 DNA sequence: TGCGCCAGCAGCCAAGAGGGGCGGACAGCCCACAATGAGCAGTTCTTC.

The J gene is TRBJ2-5, the V gene TRBV5-6; 10 nucleotides line up with TRBD2. CDR1 and CDR2 (germline): SGHDT, YYEEEE. V lost 1 base, J lost 1 base, and 4 bases stayed unmatched. CDR3 length: 16 amino acids. The CDR3 bases are TGTGCCAGCAGCTTGTTCAGCGGGGGGGCCCAAGAGACCCAGTACTTC. Translating gives CASSLFSGGAQETQYF.

The chain recombines TRBV7-2 with TRBJ2-5; 11 bases agree with TRBD2. With 7 bases clipped from V and 1 base from J, the junction kept 5 bases outside the gene matches. This CDR3 is 15 amino acids long. From germline, CDR1 is SGHTA and CDR2 FQGNSA. The CDR3 is CASILSGGVQETQYF. The CDR3 coding sequence is TGTGCCAGCATCCTTAGCGGGGGGGTCCAAGAGACCCAGTACTTC.

This clone appeared a single time. This chain uses TRBV19 with TRBJ1-4; TRBD1 is a possible D gene (6 bases). The CDR3 is made up of 14 amino acids. Trimming took 9 bases from V and 7 from J, leaving 18 bases between them. CDR1 and CDR2 (germline): LNHDA, SQIVND (reference sequence). The CDR3 loop reads CASSGQPGSEKLFF. The DNA of the CDR3 is TGTGCCAGCTCTGGACAGCCCGGCAGTGAAAAACTGTTTTTT.

This chain uses TRBV4-1 with TRBJ2-7, with TRBD2 as a possible D gene (7 bases). Per germline, CDR1 MGHRA and CDR2 YSYEKL. CDR3 size: 15 residues. Trimming left V 3 bases short and J 5 bases short, with 17 bases between. The CDR3 sequence is CASSQIEGGPNEQYF. For the CDR3, the DNA is TGCGCCAGCAGCCAGATAGAGGGGGGGCCCAACGAGCAGTACTTC.